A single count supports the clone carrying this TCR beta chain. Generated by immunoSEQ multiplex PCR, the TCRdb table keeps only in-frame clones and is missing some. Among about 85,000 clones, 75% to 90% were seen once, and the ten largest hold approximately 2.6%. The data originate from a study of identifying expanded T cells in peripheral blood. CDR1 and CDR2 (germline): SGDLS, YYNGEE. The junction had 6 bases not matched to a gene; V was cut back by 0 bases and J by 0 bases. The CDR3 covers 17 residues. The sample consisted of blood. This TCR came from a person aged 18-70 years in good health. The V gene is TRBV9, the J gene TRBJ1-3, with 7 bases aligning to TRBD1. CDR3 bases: TGTGCCAGCAGCGTAGCGTTGACAGGGCCCTCTGGAAACACCATATATTTT. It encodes CASSVALTGPSGNTIYF.